Following are 4 T cell receptor beta chains from one sample sequenced in a study of neurological immune-mediated disorders (dated by TCRdb to between 2017 and 2020). Library creation used 5' RACE. Sequencing used an Illumina HiSeq 2500. The raw public data were reprocessed by TCRdb itself: fastp quality trimming at Q25, MiXCR clonotype calling, in-frame beta chains only. A single entry per CDR3 protein holds the most common genes and DNA from its merged rows. The sample table records under 45,000 distinct CDR3 sequences; about an eighth of these occur just once. In total, the top ten clones hold over 0.95% of the sample. Sequences were obtained from PBMCs. Receptors were obtained from a female donor in good health.

V is TRBV27 and J is TRBJ2-2, with D perhaps TRBD2 (6 bases). Trimming took 7 bases from V and 7 from J, leaving 16 bases between them. The CDR3 loop spans 14 amino acids. CDR1 MNHEY and CDR2 SMNVEV come from the germline V gene (reference sequence). The DNA for the CDR3 is TGTGCCAGCATCATATGGAGGGGTGACGGGGAGCTGTTTTTT. Its protein product is CASIIWRGDGELFF.

At least ten counts were recorded for this clonotype. The genes are TRBV30 and TRBJ1-2; D is ambiguous. Deletions cut 2 bases from V and 7 bases from J, with 8 bases between. Germline V gene lookup returns CDR1 GTSNPN and CDR2 SVGIG (reference sequence). This CDR3 region has 11 residues. Written as DNA, the CDR3 is TGTGCCTGGAGTCAATATAGTGGCTACACCTTC. As protein: CAWSQYSGYTF.

This clonotype was counted many times. The V call is TRBV30, the J call TRBJ2-2; possible D gene TRBD1, 6 bases. This CDR3 is built from 14 residues. CDR1 and CDR2 (germline): GTSNPN, SVGIG (reference sequence). V lost 4 bases and J 5 bases, leaving 14 bases between the germline ends. Here the CDR3 reads CAWTPGHLTGELFF. In DNA, the CDR3 is TGTGCCTGGACCCCGGGACACCTTACCGGGGAGCTGTTTTTT.

This clonotype was picked up many times. The chain links TRBV5-1 to TRBJ2-3, with TRBD2 identical over 14 bases. Losses at the gene ends were 4 bases for V and 3 bases for J; bases not matched to a gene: 7. This CDR3 is 17 amino acids long. Germline V gene data show CDR1 as SGHRS and CDR2 as YFSETQ. CDR3 DNA: TGCGCCAGCAGCCCGGGACTAGCGGGAGTTTCGACAGATACGCAGTATTTT. This gives the protein CASSPGLAGVSTDTQYF.